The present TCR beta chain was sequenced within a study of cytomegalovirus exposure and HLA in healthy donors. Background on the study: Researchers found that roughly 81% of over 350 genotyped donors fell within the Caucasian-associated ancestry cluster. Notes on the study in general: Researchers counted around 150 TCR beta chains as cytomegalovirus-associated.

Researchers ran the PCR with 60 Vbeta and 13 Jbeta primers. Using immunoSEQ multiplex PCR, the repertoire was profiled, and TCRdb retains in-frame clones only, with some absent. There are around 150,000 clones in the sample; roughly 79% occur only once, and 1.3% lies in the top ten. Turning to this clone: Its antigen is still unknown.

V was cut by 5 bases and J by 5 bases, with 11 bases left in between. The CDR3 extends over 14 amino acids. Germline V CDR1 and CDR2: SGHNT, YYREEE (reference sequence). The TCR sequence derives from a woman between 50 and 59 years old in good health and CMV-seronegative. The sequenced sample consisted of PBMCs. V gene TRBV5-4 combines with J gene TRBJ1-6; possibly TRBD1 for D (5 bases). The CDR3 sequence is CASRSGWDNSPLHF. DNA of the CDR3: TGTGCCAGCAGATCAGGGTGGGATAATTCACCCCTCCACTTT.